The 2 T cell receptor beta chains given below trace back to one sample, sequenced in a study of type 1 regulatory T cells. Antigen specificity for these receptors is unknown. TCRdb passed the reads through MiXCR, listing each CDR3 protein once. The sample yields over 55,000 distinct CDR3 sequences, around 49% seen once. Sequencing was carried out using cultured non-Tr1 T cells, either the whole culture or a sorted T cell fraction (not recorded which). These receptors were obtained from a human donor in good health.

CDR3 region: CASGVRGMNTEAFF. The DNA for the CDR3 is TGTGCCAGCGGGGTCAGGGGCATGAACACTGAAGCTTTCTTT. This chain links TRBV12-3 or TRBV12-4 with TRBJ1-1, with D tentatively TRBD1 (6 bases). The CDR3 runs to 14 residues. Trimming cost V 8 bases and J 0 bases, with 13 bases left between them.

The table lists this clonotype with a few counts. V usage is TRBV5-1 and J usage is TRBJ2-2; D ambiguous. CDR1 is SGHRS and CDR2 is YFSETQ in the germline V gene. The CDR3 is 16 amino acids. Trimming pared 1 base from V and 6 bases from J, leaving 16 bases between. The CDR3 protein is CASSLSDRASSGELFF. The CDR3 region has the DNA TGCGCCAGCAGCTTGTCCGATCGGGCCAGTTCCGGGGAGCTGTTTTTT.